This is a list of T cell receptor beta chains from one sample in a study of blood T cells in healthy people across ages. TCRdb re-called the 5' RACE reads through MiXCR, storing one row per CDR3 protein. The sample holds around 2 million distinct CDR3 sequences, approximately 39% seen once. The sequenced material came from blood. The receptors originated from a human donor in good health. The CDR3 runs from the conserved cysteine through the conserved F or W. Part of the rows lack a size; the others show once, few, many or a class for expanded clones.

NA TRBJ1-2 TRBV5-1 CASSAQTGDGYTF
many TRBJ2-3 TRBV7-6 CASSPRTSGGDTQYF
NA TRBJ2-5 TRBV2 CASLGLAGTSPGTQYF
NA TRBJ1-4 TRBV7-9 CASSLAAGGYEKLFF
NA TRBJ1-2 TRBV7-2 CASGLVGILNYGYTF
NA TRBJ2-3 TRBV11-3 CASSGGQATDTQYF
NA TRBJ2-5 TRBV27 CASSPTSGGRYETQYF
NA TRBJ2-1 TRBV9 CASSAAGLFVPFF
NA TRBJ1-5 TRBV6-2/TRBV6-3 CASSSAGLRQPQHF
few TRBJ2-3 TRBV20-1 CSAGQSGTDTQYF
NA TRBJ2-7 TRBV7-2 CASSVQGINEQYF
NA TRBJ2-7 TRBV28 CASSLVGDVEGYEQYF
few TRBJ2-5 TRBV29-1 CSVDSGDGEETQYF
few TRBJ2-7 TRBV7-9 CASSFETPLSYEQYF
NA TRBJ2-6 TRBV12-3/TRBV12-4 CASRPEQGSGANVLTF
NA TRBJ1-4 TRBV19 CASSRWMTANEKLFF
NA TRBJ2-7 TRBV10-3 CAISGRSRLDHYEQYF
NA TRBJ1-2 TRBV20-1 CSARGQRQGTNYGYTF
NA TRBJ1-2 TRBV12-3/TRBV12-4 CAVKYSGAPTYGYTF
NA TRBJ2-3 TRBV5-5 CASSLTLAGGQTDTQYF
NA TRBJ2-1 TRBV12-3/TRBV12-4 CASSLDVVYNEQFF
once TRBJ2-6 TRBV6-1 CASTKTGQDIPGANVLTF
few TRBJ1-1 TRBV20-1 CSASPSAGAFF
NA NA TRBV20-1 CSVRDGGGDEQYF
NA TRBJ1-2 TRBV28 CASRPLRGAVDSGYTF
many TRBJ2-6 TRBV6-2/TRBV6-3 CASRTGGSGANVLTF
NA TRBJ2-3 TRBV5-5 CASSLVGLTTDTQYF
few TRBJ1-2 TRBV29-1 CSVEGGVAARFMGYTF
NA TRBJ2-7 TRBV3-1 CASSQDNSRGQKNYEQYF
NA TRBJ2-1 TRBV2 CASSPGGRAGRAYNEQFF
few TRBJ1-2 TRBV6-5 CASSYTSRGGSYGYTF
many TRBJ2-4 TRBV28 CASSLGQYRRQGQYF
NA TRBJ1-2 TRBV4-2 CASSPLREAGYTF
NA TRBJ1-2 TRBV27 CASSSLGTETNYGYTF
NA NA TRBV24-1 CATSDLFGNNEQYF
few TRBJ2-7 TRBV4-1 CASSRILLYEQYF
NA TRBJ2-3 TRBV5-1 CASSFRSPSTDTQYF
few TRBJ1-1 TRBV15 CATSRFGTAEDPWNTEAFF
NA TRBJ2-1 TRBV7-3 CASSSQGAGSYNEQFF
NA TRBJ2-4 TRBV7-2 CASSPSGGRGQNIQYF
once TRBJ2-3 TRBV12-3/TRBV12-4 CASSVTLATDTQYF
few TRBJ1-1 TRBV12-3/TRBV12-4 CATTRGPGGREAFF
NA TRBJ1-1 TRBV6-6 CASSYSHSRASEAFF
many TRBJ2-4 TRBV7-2 CASSLGADTGIQYF
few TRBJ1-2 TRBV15 CATSRDIGGIIKTYGYTF
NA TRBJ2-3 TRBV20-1 CSTSGDYLGGTQYF
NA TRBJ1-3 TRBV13 CASSHHGEDTIYF